The clone carrying this T cell receptor (beta chain) has only one observation. The antigen is not known. The method was immunoSEQ multiplex PCR; TCRdb's version includes in-frame clones alone and lacks a portion of them. There are tens of thousands of clones in the sample; approximately 75% occur only once, and roughly 5.9% lies in the top ten. The data are from a study of immune evolution from preneoplasia to lung adenocarcinoma. Overall study: HLA loss of heterozygosity: about 7% AIS, about 15% MIA, 30% to 35% ADC, none AAH. Overall study findings and caveats: Normal lung had highest clonality; later lesions appeared denser, more diverse.

Per germline, CDR1 KGHSH and CDR2 LQKENI. V gave up 2 bases and J gave up 7 bases, with 11 bases separating them. CDR3 length equals 14 residues. The TCR originated in a person between 55 and 69 years old with lung adenocarcinoma. This chain joins TRBV18 and TRBJ1-4, with D possibly TRBD1 on 6 matching bases. Specimen: FFPE invasive lung adenocarcinoma tissue. The CDR3, as DNA: TGTGCCAGCTCACCAATGGGGGGCCGTGAAAAACTGTTTTTT. It encodes CASSPMGGREKLFF.